The text below deals with one TCR beta chain. This clone was found a few times. No cognate antigen has been identified for it. No base quality information exists; no much larger clone differs at one position. Participants in the prospective study were enrolled through a virtual design, were aged roughly 18 to 100 years, and lived in fewer than 30 United States geographic areas. In the prospective study, participants were assigned to cohorts based on the clinical history participants reported in a screening survey and a study questionnaire. Each participant in the prospective study had whole blood, serum and a nasopharyngeal or oropharyngeal swab collected by mobile phlebotomists. Participants in the prospective study had the option to provide additional blood draws and questionnaires over an approximately 2-month period. Before DNA extraction, blood samples from the prospective study were shipped at room temperature or frozen.

The data derive from a study of blood T cell repertoires in COVID-19 (dated by TCRdb to 2020 to 2022). With regard to the full study: Samples covering the acute and convalescent phases of COVID-19 were provided by collaborators in the United States, Italy and Spain. The prospective study material was composed of cDNA or gDNA derived from T cells, B-cell-depleted T cells, or PBMCs. The dataset comprised deeply sampled blood TCRbeta repertoires from subjects exposed to, actively infected with, or recovered from COVID-19. The repertoires were released in a freely available public database intended as a resource for research on the immune response to SARS-CoV-2. Samples came from the ongoing ImmuneRACE study (first 160 participants) plus 1,254 subjects from 6 global collaborators. The sample metadata nearly always contained a de-identified subject ID, COVID-19 status, age in years and sex. Where HLA class I and class II types were available, the types were taken from metadata supplied by the sample provider, not from assay-based typing. On the study overall, not on this receptor specifically: How much clinical and demographic metadata was included differed by source and by participant, and the metadata was provided uncurated.

TCRbeta CDR3 regions were amplified from genomic DNA by means of the immunoSEQ Assay, a bias-controlled multiplex PCR. In the original analysis: Within the assay, amplification of reference gene primers was used to estimate how many nucleated cells each sample contained. To quantify the absolute abundance of each unique TCRbeta CDR3 rearrangement, sequence reads were collapsed and filtered. For each sample, productive Simpson clonality was calculated by taking the square root of Simpson's diversity index across productive rearrangements. This is the immuneACCESS table as TCRdb keeps it, with only in-frame sequences that have V and J called. A part of the clones is gone; compared with another copy, unresolved V genes explain less than half, and the rest is unexplained. V, J and clone size were drawn from that table, and D and trimming were deduced from the DNA. The sample records 400,000 to 550,000 clones, about 85% of which are singletons. About 2.1% of the sample is in the top ten clones.

From the cysteine through the phenylalanine, the CDR3 covers 13 amino acids. Of all the DNA, just the CDR3 is kept, 39 bases in frame from base 1. The V end loses 3 bases and the J end loses 6 bases, and a stretch of 10 bases separates them. CDR1 and CDR2 are read off the germline V gene as SGHRS and YFSETQ. This receptor was identified in a woman between 18 and 29 years old with acute COVID-19. The sample consisted of PBMCs or T cells enriched from blood (not recorded which). The V and J segments used are TRBV5-1 and TRBJ1-5; there is no confident call for the D gene. The DNA sequence reads TGCGCCAGCAGCTCGTCCGGAGGTCAGCCCCAGCATTTT. The translation is CASSSSGGQPQHF. The full variable domain, with segments outside the CDR3 supplied by the reference TRBV5-1 and TRBJ1-5 proteins, appears as KAGVTQTPRYLIKTRGQQVTLSCSPISGHRSVSWYQQTPGQGLQFLFEYFSETQRNKGNFPGRFSGRQFSNSRSEMNVSTLELGDSALYLCASSSSGGQPQHFGDGTRLSIL.